There are a few counts of the clone carrying this T cell receptor (beta chain). Its specificity is unknown. Study processing details: Building a distant-metastasis classifier for papillary thyroid cancer drew on CDR3 differences across clinicopathological groups. TCRdb re-called clones via MiXCR from the PCR reads. The authors' filters were not applied to this entry. The sample has 20,000 to 25,000 clones; more than 10% are singletons. This entry is derived from a study of metastatic and nonmetastatic thyroid tumors. Study background: A comparison of repertoires was made across blood and tumor or nodule tissue from malignant and benign thyroid patients. Whole-study findings and limits: It was reported that TCR beta diversity was significantly higher in malignant thyroid tumors than benign nodules, in blood and tumor.

V shed 6 bases and J shed 2 bases, with 10 bases lying between them. The CDR3 length is 13 residues. Germline V gene data show CDR1 as MNHNS and CDR2 as SASEGT. All patients were untreated before thyroid surgery. This sequence originates from a female donor with papillary thyroid cancer or a benign thyroid nodule (not recorded which). Some clones in this sample may be carry-over from other donors' samples. The specimen sequenced was blood. This chain uses TRBV6-1 with TRBJ1-2; D not certain. This CDR3 reads CASRLGANYGYTF. CDR3 sequence (DNA): TGTGCCAGCAGGCTGGGAGCAAACTATGGCTACACCTTC.